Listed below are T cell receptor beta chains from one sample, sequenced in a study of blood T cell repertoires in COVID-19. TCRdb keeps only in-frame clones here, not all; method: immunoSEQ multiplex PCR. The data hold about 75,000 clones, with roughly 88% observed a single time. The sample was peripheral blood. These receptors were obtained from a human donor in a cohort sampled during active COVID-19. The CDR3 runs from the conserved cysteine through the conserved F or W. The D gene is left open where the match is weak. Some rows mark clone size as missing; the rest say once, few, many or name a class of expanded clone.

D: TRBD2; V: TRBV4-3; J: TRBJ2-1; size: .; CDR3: CASSQDFSGYNEQFF; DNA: TGCGCCAGCAGCCAAGATTTTAGCGGGTATAATGAGCAGTTCTTC
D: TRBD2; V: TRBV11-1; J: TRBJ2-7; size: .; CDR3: CASRASGSGSYEQYF; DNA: TGTGCCAGCAGAGCTAGCGGGAGTGGGTCCTACGAGCAGTACTTC
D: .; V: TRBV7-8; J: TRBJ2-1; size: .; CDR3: CASSLKSNEQFF; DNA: TGTGCCAGCAGCTTAAAGAGCAATGAGCAGTTCTTC
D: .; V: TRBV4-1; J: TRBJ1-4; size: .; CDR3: CASSQDWEMNEKLFF; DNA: TGCGCCAGCAGCCAAGATTGGGAGATGAATGAAAAACTGTTTTTT
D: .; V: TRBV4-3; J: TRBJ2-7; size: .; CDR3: CASSQDGAPTYEQYF; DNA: TGCGCCAGCAGCCAAGATGGGGCACCAACCTACGAGCAGTACTTC
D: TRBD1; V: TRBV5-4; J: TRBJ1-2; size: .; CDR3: CASSTGQAYYGYTF; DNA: TGTGCCAGCAGCACGGGACAGGCTTACTATGGCTACACCTTC
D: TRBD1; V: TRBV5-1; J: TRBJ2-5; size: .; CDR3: CASSDGTGNFQETQYF; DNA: TGCGCCAGCAGCGACGGGACAGGGAACTTCCAAGAGACCCAGTACTTC
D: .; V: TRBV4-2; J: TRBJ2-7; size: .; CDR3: CASSQEGGDEQYF; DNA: TGTGCCAGCAGCCAAGAAGGGGGTGACGAGCAGTACTTC
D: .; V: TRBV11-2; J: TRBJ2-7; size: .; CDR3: CASSLEGRGLTYEQYF; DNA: TGTGCCAGCAGCTTAGAGGGACGGGGACTCACCTACGAGCAGTACTTC
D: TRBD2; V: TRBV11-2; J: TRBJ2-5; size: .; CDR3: CASSPTTSGMRETQYF; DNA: TGTGCCAGCAGCCCTACGACTAGCGGGATGCGGGAGACCCAGTACTTC
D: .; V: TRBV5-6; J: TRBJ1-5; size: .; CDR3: CASSHGLVNNQPQHF; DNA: TGTGCCAGCAGCCACGGACTGGTTAACAATCAGCCCCAGCATTTT
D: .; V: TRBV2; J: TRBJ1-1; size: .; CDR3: CASSLDSTEAFF; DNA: TGTGCCAGCAGTCTAGACAGCACTGAAGCTTTCTTT
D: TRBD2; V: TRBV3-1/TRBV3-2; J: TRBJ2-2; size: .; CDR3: CASSQGLTSGGNTGELFF; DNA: TGTGCCAGCAGCCAGGGGTTAACTAGCGGGGGGAACACCGGGGAGCTGTTTTTT
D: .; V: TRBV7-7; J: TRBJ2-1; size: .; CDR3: CASSLLGGGLNEQFF; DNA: TGTGCCAGCAGCTTATTGGGGGGGGGCTTGAATGAGCAGTTCTTC
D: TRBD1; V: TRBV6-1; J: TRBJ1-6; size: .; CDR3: CASSGRTGLYNSPLHF; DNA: TGTGCCAGCAGTGGACGGACAGGACTCTATAATTCACCCCTCCACTTT
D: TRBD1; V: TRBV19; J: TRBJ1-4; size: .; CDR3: CASSLGQGPPTNEKLFF; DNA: TGTGCCAGTAGTCTGGGACAGGGGCCGCCAACTAATGAAAAACTGTTTTTT
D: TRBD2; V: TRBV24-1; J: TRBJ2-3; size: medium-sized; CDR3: CATSDWLTSGRGEDTQYF; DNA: TGTGCCACCAGTGATTGGCTGACTAGCGGGAGAGGGGAAGATACGCAGTATTTT
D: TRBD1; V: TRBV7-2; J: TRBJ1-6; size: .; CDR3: CASSWGGTGPYNSPLHF; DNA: TGTGCCAGCAGCTGGGGGGGGACAGGGCCCTATAATTCACCCCTCCACTTT
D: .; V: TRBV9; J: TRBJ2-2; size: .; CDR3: CASSEQPNTGELFF; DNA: TGTGCCAGCAGCGAACAGCCGAACACCGGGGAGCTGTTTTTT
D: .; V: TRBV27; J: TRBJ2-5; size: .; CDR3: CASSLNGPLETQYF; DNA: TGTGCCAGCAGTTTAAACGGTCCTTTGGAGACCCAGTACTTC
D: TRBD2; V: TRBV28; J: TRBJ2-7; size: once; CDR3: CASSSLAGGTYEQYF; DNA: TGTGCCAGCAGTTCCTTAGCGGGAGGAACCTACGAGCAGTACTTC
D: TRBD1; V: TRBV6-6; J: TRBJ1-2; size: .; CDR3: CASIQGGNYGYTF; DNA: TGTGCCAGCATCCAGGGGGGTAACTATGGCTACACCTTC
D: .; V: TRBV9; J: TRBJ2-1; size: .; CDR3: CASSVGLGSSYNEQFF; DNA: TGTGCCAGCAGCGTAGGTCTCGGGAGCTCCTACAATGAGCAGTTCTTC
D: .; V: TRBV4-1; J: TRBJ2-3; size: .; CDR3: CASSDRGADTDTQYF; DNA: TGCGCCAGCAGCGACCGGGGGGCAGACACAGATACGCAGTATTTT
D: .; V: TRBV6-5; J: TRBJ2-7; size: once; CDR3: CASGRGEQYF; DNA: TGTGCCAGCGGCCGGGGGGAGCAGTACTTC
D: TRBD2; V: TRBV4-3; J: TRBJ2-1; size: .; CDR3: CASSQGLVNNEQFF; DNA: TGCGCCAGCAGCCAGGGACTAGTAAACAATGAGCAGTTCTTC
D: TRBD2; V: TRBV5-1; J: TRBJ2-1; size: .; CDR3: CASSPRGGLAGVSSYNEQFF; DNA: TGCGCCAGCAGCCCAAGAGGCGGACTAGCGGGAGTTAGCTCCTACAATGAGCAGTTCTTC
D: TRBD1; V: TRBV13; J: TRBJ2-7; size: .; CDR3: CASSAGQGAGDEQYF; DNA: TGTGCCAGCAGCGCCGGACAGGGGGCGGGCGACGAGCAGTACTTC
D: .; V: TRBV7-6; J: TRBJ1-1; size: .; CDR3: CASSLAYRGSLNTEAFF; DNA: TGTGCCAGCAGCTTAGCGTATAGGGGGTCCTTGAACACTGAAGCTTTCTTT
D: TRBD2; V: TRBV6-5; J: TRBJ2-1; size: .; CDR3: CASRPRGGAEQFF; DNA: TGTGCCAGCAGGCCCCGGGGGGGGGCAGAGCAGTTCTTC
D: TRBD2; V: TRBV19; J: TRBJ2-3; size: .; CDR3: CASSIAGRSTDTQYF; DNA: TGTGCCAGTAGTATAGCCGGGAGGTCCACAGATACGCAGTATTTT
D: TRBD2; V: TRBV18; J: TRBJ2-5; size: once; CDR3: CASSPPQTGGLKETQYF; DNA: TGTGCCAGCTCACCACCTCAAACGGGGGGGCTTAAAGAGACCCAGTACTTC
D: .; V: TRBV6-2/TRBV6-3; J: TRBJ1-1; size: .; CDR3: CASSAQGGAFF; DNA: TGTGCCAGCAGTGCCCAGGGCGGAGCTTTCTTT
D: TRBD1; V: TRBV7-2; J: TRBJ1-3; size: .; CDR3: CASSSGTGGNTIYF; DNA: TGTGCCAGCAGTTCAGGGACAGGGGGAAACACCATATATTTT
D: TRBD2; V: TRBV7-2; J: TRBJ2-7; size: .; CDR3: CASSYMTSVTHEQYF; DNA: TGTGCCAGCAGCTACATGACTAGCGTCACCCACGAGCAGTACTTC
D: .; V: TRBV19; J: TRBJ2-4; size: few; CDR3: CASSIRGQFKNIQYF; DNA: TGTGCCAGTAGTATACGGGGTCAATTCAAAAACATTCAGTACTTC
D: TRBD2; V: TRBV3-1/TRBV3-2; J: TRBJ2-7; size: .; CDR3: CASSLRVIQAGVPSYEQYF; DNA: TGTGCCAGCAGCCTTAGGGTGATTCAAGCGGGGGTCCCTTCCTACGAGCAGTACTTC
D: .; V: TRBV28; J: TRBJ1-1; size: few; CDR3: CASTQGNTEAFF; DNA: TGTGCCAGCACGCAGGGAAACACTGAAGCTTTCTTT
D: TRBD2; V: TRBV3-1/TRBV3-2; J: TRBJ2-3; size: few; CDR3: CASSRLLAGGTDTQYF; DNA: TGTGCCAGCAGCCGGTTACTAGCGGGGGGCACAGATACGCAGTATTTT
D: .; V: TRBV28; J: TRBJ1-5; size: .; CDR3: CASQWGLANSQPQHF; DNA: TGTGCCAGCCAATGGGGACTCGCAAATAGTCAGCCCCAGCATTTT
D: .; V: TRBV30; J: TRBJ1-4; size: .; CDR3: CAWNSLRNEKLFF; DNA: TGTGCCTGGAACAGCTTAAGGAATGAAAAACTGTTTTTT
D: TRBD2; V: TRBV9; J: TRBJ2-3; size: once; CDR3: CASSVAGLAKRTDTQYF; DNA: TGTGCCAGCAGCGTAGCGGGACTAGCGAAACGGACAGATACGCAGTATTTT
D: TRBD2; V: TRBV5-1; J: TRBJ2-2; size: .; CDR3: CASSLSESSGVTGELFF; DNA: TGCGCCAGCAGCTTGAGCGAGTCTAGCGGGGTCACCGGGGAGCTGTTTTTT
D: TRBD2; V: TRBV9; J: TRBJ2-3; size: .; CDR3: CASSVVASGGVNTQYF; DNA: TGTGCCAGCAGCGTAGTAGCTAGCGGGGGAGTAAATACGCAGTATTTT
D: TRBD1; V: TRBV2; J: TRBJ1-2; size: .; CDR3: CASSGTGVVGDGYTF; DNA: TGTGCCAGCAGCGGAACAGGGGTGGTCGGGGATGGCTACACCTTC
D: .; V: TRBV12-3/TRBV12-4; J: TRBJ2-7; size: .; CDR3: CASSLAGDEQYF; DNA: TGTGCCAGCAGTTTAGCAGGGGACGAGCAGTACTTC
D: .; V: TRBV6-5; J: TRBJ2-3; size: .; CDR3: CASSSRDKIDTQYF; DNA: TGTGCCAGCAGTTCCCGGGACAAAATAGATACGCAGTATTTT
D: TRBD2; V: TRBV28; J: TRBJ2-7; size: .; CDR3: CASRRTGGSYEQYF; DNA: TGTGCCAGCAGACGAACCGGGGGGTCCTACGAGCAGTACTTC
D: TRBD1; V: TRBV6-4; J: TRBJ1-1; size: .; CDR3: CASSLTRGHTEAFF; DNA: TGTGCCAGCAGCTTAACCAGGGGGCACACTGAAGCTTTCTTT
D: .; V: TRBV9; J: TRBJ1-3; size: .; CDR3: CASSQEAGSSGNTIYF; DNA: TGTGCCAGCAGCCAGGAAGCGGGAAGCTCTGGAAACACCATATATTTT
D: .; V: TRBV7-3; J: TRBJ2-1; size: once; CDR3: CASSLTRAVPEQFF; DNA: TGTGCCAGCAGCTTAACGCGGGCAGTTCCTGAGCAGTTCTTC
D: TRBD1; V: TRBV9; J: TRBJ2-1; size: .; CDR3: CASSSTDRGNEQFF; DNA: TGTGCCAGCAGCTCAACGGACAGGGGCAATGAGCAGTTCTTC
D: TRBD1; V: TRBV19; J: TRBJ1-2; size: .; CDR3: CASSGTGDYGYTF; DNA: TGTGCCAGTAGTGGGACAGGGGACTATGGCTACACCTTC